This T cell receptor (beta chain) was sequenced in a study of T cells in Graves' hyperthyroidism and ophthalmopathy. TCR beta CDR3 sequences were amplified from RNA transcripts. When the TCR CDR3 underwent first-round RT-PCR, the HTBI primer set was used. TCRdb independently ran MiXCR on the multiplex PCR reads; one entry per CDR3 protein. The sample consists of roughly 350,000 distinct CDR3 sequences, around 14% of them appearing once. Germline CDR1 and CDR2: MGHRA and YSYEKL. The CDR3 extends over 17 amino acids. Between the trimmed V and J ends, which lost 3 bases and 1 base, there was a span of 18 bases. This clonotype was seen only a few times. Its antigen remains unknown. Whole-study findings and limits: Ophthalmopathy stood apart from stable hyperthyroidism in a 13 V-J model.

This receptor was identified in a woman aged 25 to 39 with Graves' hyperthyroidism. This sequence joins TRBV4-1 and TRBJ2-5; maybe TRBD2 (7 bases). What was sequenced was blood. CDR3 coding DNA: TGCGCCAGCAGCCAGATAGTACGGGGGGCCTTCCAAGAGACCCAGTACTTC. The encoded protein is CASSQIVRGAFQETQYF.